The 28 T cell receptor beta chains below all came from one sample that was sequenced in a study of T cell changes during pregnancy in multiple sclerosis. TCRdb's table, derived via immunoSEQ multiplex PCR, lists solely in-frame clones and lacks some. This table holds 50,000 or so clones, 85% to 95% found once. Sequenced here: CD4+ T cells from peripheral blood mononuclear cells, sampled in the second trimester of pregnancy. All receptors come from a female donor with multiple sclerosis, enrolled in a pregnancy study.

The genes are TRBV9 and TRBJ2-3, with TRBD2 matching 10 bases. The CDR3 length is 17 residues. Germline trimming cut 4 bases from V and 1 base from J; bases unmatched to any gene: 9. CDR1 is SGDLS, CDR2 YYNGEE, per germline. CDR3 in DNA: TGTGCCAGCAGCCCGCGACCCGGACTAGCGGGCACAGATACGCAGTATTTT. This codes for CASSPRPGLAGTDTQYF.

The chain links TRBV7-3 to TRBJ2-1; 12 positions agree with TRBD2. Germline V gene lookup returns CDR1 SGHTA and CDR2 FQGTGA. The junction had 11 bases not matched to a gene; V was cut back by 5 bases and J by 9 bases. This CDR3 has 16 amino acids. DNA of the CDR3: TGTGCCAGCAGCCCCCGGCTAGCGGGGGGGCAGGCTGAGCAGTTCTTC. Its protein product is CASSPRLAGGQAEQFF.

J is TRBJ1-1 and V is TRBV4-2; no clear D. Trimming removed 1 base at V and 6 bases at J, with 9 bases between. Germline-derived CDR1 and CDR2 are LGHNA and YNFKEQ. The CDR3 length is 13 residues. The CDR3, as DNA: TGTGCCAGCAGCCAAGTTCAGAGGGCTGAAGCTTTCTTT. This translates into CASSQVQRAEAFF.

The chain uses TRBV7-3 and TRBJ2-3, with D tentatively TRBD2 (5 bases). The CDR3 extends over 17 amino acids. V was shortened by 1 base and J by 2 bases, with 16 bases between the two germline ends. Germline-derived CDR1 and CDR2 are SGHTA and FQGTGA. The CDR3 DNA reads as TGTGCCAGCAGCTTAAGTAATGGAGGATTCTCCACAGATACGCAGTATTTT. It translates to CASSLSNGGFSTDTQYF.

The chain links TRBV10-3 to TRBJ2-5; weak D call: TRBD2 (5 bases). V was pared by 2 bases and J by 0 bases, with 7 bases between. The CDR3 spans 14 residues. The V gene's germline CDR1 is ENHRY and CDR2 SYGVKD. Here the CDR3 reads CAISEERNQETQYF. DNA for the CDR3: TGTGCCATCAGTGAGGAGCGGAACCAAGAGACCCAGTACTTC.

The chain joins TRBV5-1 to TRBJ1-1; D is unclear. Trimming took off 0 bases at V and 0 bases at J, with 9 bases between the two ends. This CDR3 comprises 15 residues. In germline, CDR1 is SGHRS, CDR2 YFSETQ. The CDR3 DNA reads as TGCGCCAGCAGCTTGGGTTCCGGGATGAACACTGAAGCTTTCTTT. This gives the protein CASSLGSGMNTEAFF.

CDR3 region: CASIRPGYNEQFF. CDR3 nucleotide sequence: TGTGCCAGCATCCGACCAGGATACAATGAGCAGTTCTTC. The chain carries TRBV6-5 and TRBJ2-1; no definite D call. CDR3 length equals 13 residues. Germline-derived CDR1 and CDR2 are MNHEY and SVGAGI. The V end lost 7 bases, the J end lost 4 bases, and 11 bases lay between the germline ends.

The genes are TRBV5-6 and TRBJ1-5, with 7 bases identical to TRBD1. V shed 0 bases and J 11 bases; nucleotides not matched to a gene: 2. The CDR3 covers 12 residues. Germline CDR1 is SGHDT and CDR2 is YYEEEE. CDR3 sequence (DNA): TGTGCCAGCAGCTTGGTAGGGGGCACCCAGCATTTT. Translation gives CASSLVGGTQHF.

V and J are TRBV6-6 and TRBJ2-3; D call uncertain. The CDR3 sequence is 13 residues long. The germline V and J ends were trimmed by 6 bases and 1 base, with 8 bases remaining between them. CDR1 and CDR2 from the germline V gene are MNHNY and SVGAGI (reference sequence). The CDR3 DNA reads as TGTGCCAGCAGCCCCCGGGGCACAGATACGCAGTATTTT. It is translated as CASSPRGTDTQYF.

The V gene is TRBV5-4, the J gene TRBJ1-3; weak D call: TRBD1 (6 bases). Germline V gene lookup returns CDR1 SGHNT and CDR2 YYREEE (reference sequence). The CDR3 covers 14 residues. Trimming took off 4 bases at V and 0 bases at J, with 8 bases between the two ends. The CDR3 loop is CASSRTASGNTIYF. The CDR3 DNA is TGTGCCAGCAGCCGGACAGCCTCTGGAAACACCATATATTTT.

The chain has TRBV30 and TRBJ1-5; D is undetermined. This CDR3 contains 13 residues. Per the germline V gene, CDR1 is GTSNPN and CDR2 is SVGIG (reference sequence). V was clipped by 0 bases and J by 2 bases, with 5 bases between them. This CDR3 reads CAWSVEGNQPQHF. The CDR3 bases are TGTGCCTGGAGTGTAGAGGGCAATCAGCCCCAGCATTTT.

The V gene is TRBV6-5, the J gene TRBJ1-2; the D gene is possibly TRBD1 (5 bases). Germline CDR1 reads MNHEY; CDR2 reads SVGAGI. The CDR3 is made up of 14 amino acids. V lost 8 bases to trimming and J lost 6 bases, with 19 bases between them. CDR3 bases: TGTGCCAGCCTACCCCGTCCAGGGCGCAATGGCTACACCTTC. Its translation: CASLPRPGRNGYTF.

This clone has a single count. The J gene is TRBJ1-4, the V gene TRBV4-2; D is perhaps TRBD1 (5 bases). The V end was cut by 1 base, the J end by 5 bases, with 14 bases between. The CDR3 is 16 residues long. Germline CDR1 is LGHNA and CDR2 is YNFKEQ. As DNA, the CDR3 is TGTGCCAGCAGCCAAGTTCACGAGACAGCGAATGAAAAACTGTTTTTT. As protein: CASSQVHETANEKLFF.

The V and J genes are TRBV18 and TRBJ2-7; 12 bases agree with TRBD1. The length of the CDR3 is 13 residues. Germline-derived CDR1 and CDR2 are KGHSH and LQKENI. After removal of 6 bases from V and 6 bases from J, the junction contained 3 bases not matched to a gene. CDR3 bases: TGTGCCAGCTCCCAGGGACAGGGGGCCGAGCAGTACTTC. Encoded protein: CASSQGQGAEQYF.

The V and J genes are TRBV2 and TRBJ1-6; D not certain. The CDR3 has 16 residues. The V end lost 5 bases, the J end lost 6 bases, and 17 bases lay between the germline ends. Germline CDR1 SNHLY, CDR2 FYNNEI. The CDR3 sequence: CASSPDRVQSNSPLHF. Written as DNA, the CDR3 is TGTGCCAGCAGTCCGGATCGGGTTCAAAGTAATTCACCCCTCCACTTT.

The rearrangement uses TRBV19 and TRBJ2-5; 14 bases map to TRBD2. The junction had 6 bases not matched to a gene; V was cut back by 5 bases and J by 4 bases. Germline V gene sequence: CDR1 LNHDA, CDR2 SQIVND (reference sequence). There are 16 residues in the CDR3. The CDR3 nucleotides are TGTGCCAGTAGTCTAGGACTAGCGGGGGGTGTAGAGACCCAGTACTTC. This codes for CASSLGLAGGVETQYF.

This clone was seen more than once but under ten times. DNA for the CDR3: TGCGCCAGCAGCTCGGACAGGGGATACACTGAAGCTTTCTTT. This codes for CASSSDRGYTEAFF. The chain couples TRBV5-1 to TRBJ1-1; 9 bases match TRBD1. Germline V gene sequence: CDR1 SGHRS, CDR2 YFSETQ. V gave up 3 bases and J gave up 3 bases; unmatched junction bases: 3. This CDR3 has 14 residues.

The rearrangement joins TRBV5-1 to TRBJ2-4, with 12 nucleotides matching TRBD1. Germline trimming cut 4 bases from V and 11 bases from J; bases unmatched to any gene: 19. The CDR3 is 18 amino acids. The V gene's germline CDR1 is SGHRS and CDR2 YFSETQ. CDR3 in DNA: TGCGCCAGCAGCCCGGACGGGACAGGGGGCGTTCAGCAGGTGGTTCAGTACTTC. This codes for CASSPDGTGGVQQVVQYF.

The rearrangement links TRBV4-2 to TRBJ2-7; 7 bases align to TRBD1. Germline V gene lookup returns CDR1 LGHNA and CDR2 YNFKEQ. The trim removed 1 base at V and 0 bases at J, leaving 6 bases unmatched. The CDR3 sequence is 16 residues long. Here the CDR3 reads CASSQAPDRDSYEQYF. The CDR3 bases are TGTGCCAGCAGCCAAGCCCCAGACAGGGACTCCTACGAGCAGTACTTC.

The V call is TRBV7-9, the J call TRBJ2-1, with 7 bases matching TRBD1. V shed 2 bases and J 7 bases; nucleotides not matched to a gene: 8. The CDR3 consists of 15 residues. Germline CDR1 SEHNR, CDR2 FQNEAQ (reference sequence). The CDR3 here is CASSLTLAGGNEQFF. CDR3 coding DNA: TGTGCCAGCAGCTTAACATTGGCAGGGGGAAATGAGCAGTTCTTC.

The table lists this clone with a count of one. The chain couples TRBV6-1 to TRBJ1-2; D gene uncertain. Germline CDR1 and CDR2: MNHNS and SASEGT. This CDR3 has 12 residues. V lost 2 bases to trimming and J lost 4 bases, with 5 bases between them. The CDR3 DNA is TGTGCCAGCAGTGAATCGGGCTATGGCTACACCTTC. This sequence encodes CASSESGYGYTF.

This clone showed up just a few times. The CDR3 spells CASSMGPGANYGYTF. CDR3 bases: TGTGCCAGTAGTATGGGACCGGGAGCCAACTATGGCTACACCTTC. This chain links TRBV19 with TRBJ1-2; possibly TRBD1 for D (5 bases). The V gene lost 3 bases and the J gene lost 2 bases, with 13 bases spanning the gap. The CDR3 runs to 15 residues. Germline V gene lookup returns CDR1 LNHDA and CDR2 SQIVND (reference sequence).

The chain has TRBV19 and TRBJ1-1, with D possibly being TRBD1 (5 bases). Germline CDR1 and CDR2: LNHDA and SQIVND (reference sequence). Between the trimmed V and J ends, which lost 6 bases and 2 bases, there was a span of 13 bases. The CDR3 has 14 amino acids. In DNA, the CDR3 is TGTGCCAGTAGCCCGGCAGGGCGAAACACTGAAGCTTTCTTT. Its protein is CASSPAGRNTEAFF.

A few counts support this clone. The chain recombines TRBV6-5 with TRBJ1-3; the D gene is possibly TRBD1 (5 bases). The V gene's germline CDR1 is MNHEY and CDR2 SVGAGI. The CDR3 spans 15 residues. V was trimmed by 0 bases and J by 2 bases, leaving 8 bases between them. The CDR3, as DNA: TGTGCCAGCAGTTACTCGTGGGGGGCTGGAAACACCATATATTTT. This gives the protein CASSYSWGAGNTIYF.

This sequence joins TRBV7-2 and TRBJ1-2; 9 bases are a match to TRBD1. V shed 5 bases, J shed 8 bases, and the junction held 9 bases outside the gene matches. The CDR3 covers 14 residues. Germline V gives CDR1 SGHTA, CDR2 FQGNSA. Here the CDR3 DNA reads TGTGCCAGCAGCCCGAGGGACAGGGCAGGGGGCTACACCTTC. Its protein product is CASSPRDRAGGYTF.

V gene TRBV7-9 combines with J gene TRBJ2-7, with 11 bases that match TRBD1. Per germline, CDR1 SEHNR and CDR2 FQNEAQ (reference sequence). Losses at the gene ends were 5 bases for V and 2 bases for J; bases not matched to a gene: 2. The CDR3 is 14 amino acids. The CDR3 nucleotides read TGTGCCAGCAGCAGGGGACAGGGGGCCTACGAGCAGTACTTC. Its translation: CASSRGQGAYEQYF.

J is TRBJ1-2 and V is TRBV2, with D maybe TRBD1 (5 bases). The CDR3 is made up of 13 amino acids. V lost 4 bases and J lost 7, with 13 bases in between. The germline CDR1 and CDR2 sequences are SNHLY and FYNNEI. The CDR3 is CASSVTTVSGYTF. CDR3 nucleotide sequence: TGTGCCAGCAGTGTAACGACAGTCTCTGGCTACACCTTC.

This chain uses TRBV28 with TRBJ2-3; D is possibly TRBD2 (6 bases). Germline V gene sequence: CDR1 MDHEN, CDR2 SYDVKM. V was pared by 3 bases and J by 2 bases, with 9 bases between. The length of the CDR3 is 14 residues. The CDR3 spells CASSFSGTTDTQYF. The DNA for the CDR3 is TGTGCCAGCAGTTTTAGCGGAACCACAGATACGCAGTATTTT.